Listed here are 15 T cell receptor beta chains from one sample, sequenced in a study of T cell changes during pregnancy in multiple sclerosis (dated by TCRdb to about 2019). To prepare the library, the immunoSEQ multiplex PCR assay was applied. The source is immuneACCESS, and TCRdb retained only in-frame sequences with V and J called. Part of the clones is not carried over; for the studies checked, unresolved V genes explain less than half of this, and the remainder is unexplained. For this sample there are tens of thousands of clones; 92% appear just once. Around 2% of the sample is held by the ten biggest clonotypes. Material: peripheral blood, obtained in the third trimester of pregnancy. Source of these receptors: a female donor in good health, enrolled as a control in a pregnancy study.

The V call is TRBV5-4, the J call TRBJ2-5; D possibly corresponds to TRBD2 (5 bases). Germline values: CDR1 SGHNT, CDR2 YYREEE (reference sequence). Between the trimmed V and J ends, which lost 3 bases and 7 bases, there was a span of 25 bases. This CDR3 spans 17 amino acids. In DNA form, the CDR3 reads TGTGCCAGCAGCTCAGACGGCGGGCTTCACCGCCTAGGGACCCAGTACTTC. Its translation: CASSSDGGLHRLGTQYF.

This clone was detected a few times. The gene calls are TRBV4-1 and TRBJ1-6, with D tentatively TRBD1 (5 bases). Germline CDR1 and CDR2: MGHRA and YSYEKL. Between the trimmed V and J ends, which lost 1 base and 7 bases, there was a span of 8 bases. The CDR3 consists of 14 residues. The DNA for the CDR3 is TGCGCCAGCAGCCAAGGTGACAGAAATTCACCCCTCCACTTT. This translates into CASSQGDRNSPLHF.

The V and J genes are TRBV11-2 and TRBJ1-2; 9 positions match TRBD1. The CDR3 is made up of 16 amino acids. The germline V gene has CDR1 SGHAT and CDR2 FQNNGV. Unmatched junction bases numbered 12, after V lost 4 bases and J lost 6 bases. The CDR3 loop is CASSSPGTGTQNGYTF. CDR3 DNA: TGTGCCAGCAGCTCCCCCGGGACAGGGACTCAAAATGGCTACACCTTC.

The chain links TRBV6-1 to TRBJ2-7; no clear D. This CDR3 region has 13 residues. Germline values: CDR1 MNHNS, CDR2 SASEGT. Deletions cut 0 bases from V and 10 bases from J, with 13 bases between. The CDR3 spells CASSEAERSEQYF. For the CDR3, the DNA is TGTGCCAGCAGTGAAGCGGAGAGGTCTGAACAGTACTTC.

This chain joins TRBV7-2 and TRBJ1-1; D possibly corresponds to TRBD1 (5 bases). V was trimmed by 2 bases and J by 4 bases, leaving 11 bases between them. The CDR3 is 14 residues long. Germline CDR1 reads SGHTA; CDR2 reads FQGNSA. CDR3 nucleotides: TGTGCCAGCAGCTTATCGCAGGGTGTCACTGAAGCTTTCTTT. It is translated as CASSLSQGVTEAFF.

This chain's CDR3 is CASSFLGVARTDTQYF. The CDR3 region has the DNA TGCGCCAGCAGCTTTCTAGGGGTCGCCCGAACAGATACGCAGTATTTT. V usage is TRBV5-1 and J usage is TRBJ2-3, with D perhaps matching TRBD1 (5 bases). Germline CDR1 reads SGHRS; CDR2 reads YFSETQ. V lost 2 bases and J 3 bases, leaving 16 bases between the germline ends. This CDR3 region has 16 residues. Using reference TRBV5-1 and TRBJ2-3 for the parts outside the CDR3, the full variable domain is KAGVTQTPRYLIKTRGQQVTLSCSPISGHRSVSWYQQTPGQGLQFLFEYFSETQRNKGNFPGRFSGRQFSNSRSEMNVSTLELGDSALYLCASSFLGVARTDTQYFGPGTRLTVL.

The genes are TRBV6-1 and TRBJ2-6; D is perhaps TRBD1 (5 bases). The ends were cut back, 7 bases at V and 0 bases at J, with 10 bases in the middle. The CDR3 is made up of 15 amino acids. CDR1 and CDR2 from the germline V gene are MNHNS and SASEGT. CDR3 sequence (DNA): TGTGCCAGCAAGGGGAAGAGCTCTGGGGCCAACGTCCTGACTTTC. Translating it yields CASKGKSSGANVLTF.

DNA for the CDR3: TGCAGCGTTGCCCCGACAGTTAACTATGGCTACACCTTC. Residues: CSVAPTVNYGYTF. This chain uses TRBV29-1 with TRBJ1-2; tentatively, D is TRBD1 (5 bases). The V end lost 4 bases, the J end lost 1 base, and 10 bases lay between the germline ends. The CDR3 is 13 amino acids. Germline V gene lookup returns CDR1 SQVTM and CDR2 ANQGSEA.

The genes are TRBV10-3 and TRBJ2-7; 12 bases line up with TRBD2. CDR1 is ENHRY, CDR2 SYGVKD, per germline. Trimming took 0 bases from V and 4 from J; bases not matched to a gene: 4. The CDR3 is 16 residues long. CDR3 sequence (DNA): TGTGCCATCAGTGAGTCGACTAGCGGGAGTCTTTACGAGCAGTACTTC. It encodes CAISESTSGSLYEQYF.

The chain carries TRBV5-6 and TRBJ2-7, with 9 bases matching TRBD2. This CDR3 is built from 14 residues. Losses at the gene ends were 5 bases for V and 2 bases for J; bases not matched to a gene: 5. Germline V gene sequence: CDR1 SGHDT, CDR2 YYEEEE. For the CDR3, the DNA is TGTGCCAGCAGAAGGCGGGGGGGCACCTACGAGCAGTACTTC. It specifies CASRRRGGTYEQYF.

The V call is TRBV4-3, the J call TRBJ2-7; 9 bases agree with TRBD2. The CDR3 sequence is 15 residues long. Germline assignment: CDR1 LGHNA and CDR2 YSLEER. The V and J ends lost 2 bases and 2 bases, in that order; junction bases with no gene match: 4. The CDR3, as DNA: TGCGCCAGCAGCCAACGTAGCGGGAGTGCCTACGAGCAGTACTTC. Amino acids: CASSQRSGSAYEQYF.

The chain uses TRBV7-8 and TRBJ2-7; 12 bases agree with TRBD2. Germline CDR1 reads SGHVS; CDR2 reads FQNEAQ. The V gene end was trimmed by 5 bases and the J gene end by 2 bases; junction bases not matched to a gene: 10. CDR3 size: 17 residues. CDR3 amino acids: CASSPRRTSGATYEQYF. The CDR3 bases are TGTGCCAGCAGCCCCCGGCGGACTAGCGGGGCCACCTACGAGCAGTACTTC.

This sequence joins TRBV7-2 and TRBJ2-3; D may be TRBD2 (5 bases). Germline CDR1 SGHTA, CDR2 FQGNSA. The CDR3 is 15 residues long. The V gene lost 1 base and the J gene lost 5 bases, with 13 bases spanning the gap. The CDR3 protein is CASSLVASLVDTQYF. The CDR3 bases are TGTGCCAGCAGCTTAGTGGCTAGCTTGGTAGATACGCAGTATTTT.

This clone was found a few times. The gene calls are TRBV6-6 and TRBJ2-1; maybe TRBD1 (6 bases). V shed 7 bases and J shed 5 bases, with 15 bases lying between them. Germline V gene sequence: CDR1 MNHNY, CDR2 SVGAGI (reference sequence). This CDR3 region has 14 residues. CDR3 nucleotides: TGTGCCAGCATTTCCAGGGGTGGGAACAATGAGCAGTTCTTC. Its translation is CASISRGGNNEQFF.

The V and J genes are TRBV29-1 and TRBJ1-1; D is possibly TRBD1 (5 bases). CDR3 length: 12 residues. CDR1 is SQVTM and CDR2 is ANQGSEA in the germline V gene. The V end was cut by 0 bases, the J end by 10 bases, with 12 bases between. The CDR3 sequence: CSVEDGGKRAFF. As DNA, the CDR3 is TGCAGCGTTGAAGACGGGGGGAAACGAGCTTTCTTT. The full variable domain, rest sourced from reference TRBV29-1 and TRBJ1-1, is SAVISQKPSRDICQRGTSLTIQCQVDSQVTMMFWYRQQPGQSLTLIATANQGSEATYESGFVIDKFPISRPNLTFSTLTVSNMSPEDSSIYLCSVEDGGKRAFFGQGTRLTVV.